This T cell receptor (beta chain) was sequenced during a study of T cells after yellow fever vaccination. Findings and caveats of the study: Abundant clonotypes from the bulk population could get into FACS-sorted repertoires as contaminants. Post-booster repertoires again held most primary-vaccination clones (roughly 96% CD4, roughly 88% CD8). Only a small proportion of the clonotypes turned up in both the CD4 and the CD8 compartments, likely arising from convergent recombination.

This clonotype was observed many times. Antigen: not known. They built TCR cDNA with 5'RACE template switching, a step that put in a universal primer site and UMIs. One entry per CDR3 protein, called by TCRdb with MiXCR from the 5' RACE reads. The table lists approximately 580,000 distinct CDR3 sequences, roughly a sixth of them singletons. Between the trimmed V and J ends, which lost 3 bases and 8 bases, there was a span of 11 bases. Germline values: CDR1 MNHEY, CDR2 SMNVEV (reference sequence). CDR3 length: 14 residues. The genes are TRBV27 and TRBJ1-6; D is possibly TRBD1 (5 bases). The sequences come from PBMCs, collected more than 4 days after the first yellow fever vaccination. The clonotype originates from a young man who received the YFV17D yellow fever vaccine. The CDR3 DNA reads as TGTGCCAGCAGTTTTAATGGGGCAGATTCACCCCTCCACTTT. Translated: CASSFNGADSPLHF.